This entry describes one T cell receptor beta chain. Antigen: not known. The ends lost 0 bases at V and 5 bases at J; junction bases unmatched: 7. CDR3 size: 16 residues. Looked up from germline, CDR1 is MNHEY and CDR2 is SVGAGI. Only in-frame clones appear in the TCRdb table, and some are missing; sequencing was by immunoSEQ multiplex PCR. Of around 160,000 clones in the sample, just over 90% were seen once. This record belongs to a study of T cell responses to AZD1222 COVID-19 vaccine. Points from the study as a whole: Only six individuals given AZD1222 were seropositive at baseline. Within unmutated variant regions lay the reported targets of nearly half of spike-specific TCRs. Spike-specific TCR breadth rose after two AZD1222 doses, and depth rose as well.

Pooling of second doses given at about 4 or about 12 weeks was done. The receptor's source is an adult who received the AZD1222 COVID-19 vaccine. This sample comprised peripheral blood, obtained 28 days after the second AZD1222 dose. The chain employs TRBV6-5 and TRBJ1-1, with 9 bases that match TRBD1. CDR3 region: CASSYSTLTGGTEAFF. In nucleotides, the CDR3 is TGTGCCAGCAGTTACTCTACTCTGACAGGGGGGACTGAAGCTTTCTTT.